The T cell receptor beta chain under discussion was sequenced for a study of OX40 agonist ivuxolimab in advanced cancers. Study context: Three individuals attained partial responses, comprising one hepatocellular carcinoma case and two cutaneous melanoma cases.

The CDR3 sequence is 14 residues long. Germline values: CDR1 LNHDA, CDR2 SQIVND (reference sequence). J gave up 6 bases and V 4 bases, and 1 base lay outside the gene matches. Profiling relied on immunoSEQ multiplex PCR, and the TCRdb table lists in-frame clones only, not all of them. Among 35,000 to 45,000 clones listed, over 75% were seen once. The rearrangement uses TRBV19 and TRBJ2-1, with 12 bases fitting TRBD2. The sequence was obtained from an adult with an advanced solid tumor such as melanoma, head and neck, liver or kidney cancer. The sequencing here drew on CD4+ or CD8+ T cells sorted from blood, taken in a trial of the OX40 agonist ivuxolimab. The CDR3 sequence is CASSTGLAGNEQFF. CDR3 DNA: TGTGCCAGTAGTACGGGACTAGCGGGCAATGAGCAGTTCTTC.